This is a list of T cell receptor beta chains from one sample in a study of T cell responses to AZD1222 COVID-19 vaccine. Clones were read by immunoSEQ multiplex PCR, and TCRdb kept only the in-frame ones, dropping some. In the table there are 100,000 to 150,000 clones, roughly 93% of which are singletons. The sample in question was peripheral blood, obtained 28 days after the second AZD1222 dose. All receptors come from an adult who received the AZD1222 COVID-19 vaccine. The CDR3 runs from the conserved cysteine through the conserved F or W. The D gene is left open where the match is weak. A row's size may be missing; if present it is once, few, many or a size class.

>TRBV7-6|TRBJ1-3|14|NA|NA
CASSPTGSGNTIYF
TGTGCCAGCAGCCCCACCGGCTCTGGAAACACCATATATTTT
>TRBV6-5|TRBJ2-5|15|NA|NA
CASSYEHSTIWSQYF
TGTGCCAGCAGTTACGAGCACTCCACGATTTGGAGCCAGTACTTC
>TRBV28|TRBJ1-1|15|NA|NA
CASSSYFGDSTEAFF
TGTGCCAGCAGTTCTTACTTCGGGGATAGCACTGAAGCTTTCTTT
>TRBV2|TRBJ1-1|13|NA|NA
CASSKQVNTEAFF
TGTGCCAGCAGTAAACAGGTTAACACTGAAGCTTTCTTT
>TRBV18|TRBJ2-7|12|NA|NA
CASSRLGGEQYF
TGTGCCAGCTCACGACTAGGCGGCGAGCAGTACTTC
>TRBV6-5|TRBJ1-5|15|NA|TRBD1
CASRAGGGSNQPQHF
TGTGCCAGCAGGGCAGGGGGCGGGAGCAATCAGCCCCAGCATTTT
>TRBV29-1|TRBJ1-3|13|NA|NA
CSVLQGPGNTIYF
TGCAGCGTCCTACAGGGTCCTGGAAACACCATATATTTT
>TRBV4-2|TRBJ1-2|12|NA|NA
CASSFNTGNYTF
TGTGCCAGCAGCTTCAACACAGGGAACTACACCTTC
>TRBV2|TRBJ2-7|14|NA|NA
CASSRDMGAHEQYF
TGTGCCAGCAGTCGGGATATGGGGGCCCACGAGCAGTACTTC
>TRBV19|TRBJ2-6|15|few|NA
CASSMGRSGANVLTF
TGTGCCAGTAGTATGGGGAGGTCTGGGGCCAACGTCCTGACTTTC
>TRBV9|TRBJ1-5|14|NA|NA
CASSVGSSGQPQHF
TGTGCCAGCAGCGTAGGCAGCTCGGGGCAGCCCCAGCATTTT
>TRBV5-1|TRBJ1-5|16|NA|TRBD1
CASSLTGTGGNQPQHF
TGCGCCAGCAGTCTGACCGGGACAGGGGGCAATCAGCCCCAGCATTTT
>TRBV7-9|TRBJ1-6|16|NA|NA
CASSLAQGTYNSPLHF
TGTGCCAGCAGCTTAGCGCAAGGCACCTATAATTCACCCCTCCACTTT
>TRBV5-1|TRBJ2-2|16|once|NA
CASSLANGGHTGELFF
TGCGCCAGCAGCTTGGCCAACGGGGGCCACACCGGGGAGCTGTTTTTT